This T cell receptor beta chain was recorded in a study of cytomegalovirus exposure and HLA in healthy donors. Regarding the study as a whole: Sequencing depth across donors, presence/absence analyses assumed, was roughly uniform.

This CDR3 is 14 amino acids long. V was pared by 9 bases and J by 8 bases, with 15 bases of the junction left unmatched. The germline gives CDR1 MDHEN, CDR2 SYDVKM. About this clone: The antigen is not known.

The PCR used 60 Vbeta and 13 Jbeta primers. TCRdb's table, derived via immunoSEQ multiplex PCR, lists solely in-frame clones and lacks some. The table records 190,000 or so clones, around 83% of them present only once. The chain joins TRBV28 to TRBJ1-2, with 7 positions matching TRBD1. Sequencing was performed on PBMCs. The TCR sequence derives from a woman aged 45-59 years in good health and CMV-seropositive. The CDR3 spells CASHLDRRQGGYTF. CDR3 sequence (DNA): TGTGCCAGTCACCTGGACAGGCGCCAGGGGGGCTACACCTTC.